The rows below give T cell receptor beta chains drawn from one sample of a study of blood T cell repertoires in COVID-19. Sequencing used immunoSEQ multiplex PCR; TCRdb keeps in-frame clones, though not all of them. The sample holds about 270,000 clones; approximately 87% are singletons and the top ten take about an eighth. The sample taken for sequencing was peripheral blood. The receptors originated from a woman aged 25 to 45 with COVID-19, enrolled during active disease. The CDR3 runs from the conserved cysteine through the conserved F or W. A D gene is named only where the DNA matches it firmly. Not every row has a clone size; where given, it reads once, few, many or a size class.

d_gene,j_gene,v_gene,abundance,CDR3nt,CDR3aa
NA,TRBJ2-5,TRBV18,NA,TGTGCCAGCTCACCACCGAGTACAGGATTAGGCGAGACCCAGTACTTC,CASSPPSTGLGETQYF
TRBD1,TRBJ2-5,TRBV5-1,NA,TGCGCCAGCAGCCTGAACAGGGGCGAGACCCAGTACTTC,CASSLNRGETQYF
TRBD1,TRBJ1-1,TRBV28,NA,TGTGCCAGCAGTATCCGGGACAGGGGGACTGAAGCTTTCTTT,CASSIRDRGTEAFF
TRBD1,TRBJ1-2,TRBV5-1,NA,TGCGCCAGCAGCGTTCGACAGGGTGAGGGCTACACCTTC,CASSVRQGEGYTF
TRBD2,TRBJ2-7,TRBV4-1,NA,TGCGCCAGCAGCCAAGGGACTAGCGGGGGCTCCTACGAGCAGTACTTC,CASSQGTSGGSYEQYF
TRBD2,TRBJ2-1,TRBV25-1,NA,TGTGCCAGCAGTGAACTCGGGGGGGCCTCATACAATGAGCAGTTCTTC,CASSELGGASYNEQFF
NA,TRBJ1-1,TRBV6-5,NA,TGTGCCAGCAGTCTTCACCAGACAGAGGAAGCTTTCTTT,CASSLHQTEEAFF
NA,TRBJ2-7,TRBV21-1,NA,TGTGCCAGCAGCAAAGCTACTAGCGGGGGGGGATACTACGAGCAGTACTTC,CASSKATSGGGYYEQYF
NA,TRBJ2-7,TRBV10-1,NA,TGCGCCAGCAGTGAAATTAAGGCCGGGTACGAGCAGTACTTC,CASSEIKAGYEQYF
TRBD2,TRBJ2-7,TRBV28,NA,TGTGCCAGCAGTACCCACTGGACTAGCGGGGGTATCTCCTACGAGCAGTACTTC,CASSTHWTSGGISYEQYF
NA,TRBJ2-5,TRBV7-2,NA,TGTGCCAGCAGCTTAGAGGGGCGCCAAGAGACCCAGTACTTC,CASSLEGRQETQYF
NA,TRBJ1-6,TRBV23-1,NA,TGCGCCAGAAGAGGGGGCTATAATTCACCCCTCCACTTT,CARRGGYNSPLHF
NA,TRBJ2-1,TRBV11-2,NA,TGTGCCAGCAGCTCCCCCTCAGCTTCGGGTGAGCAGTTCTTC,CASSSPSASGEQFF
NA,TRBJ1-6,TRBV7-2,NA,TGTGCCAGCAGCCCAACTACAGGATTCTATAATTCACCCCTCCACTTT,CASSPTTGFYNSPLHF
NA,TRBJ1-2,TRBV3-1/TRBV3-2,NA,TGTGCCAGCAGCCAAGAGGGGGGTTGGAATCGGGGCGCGGTCGGCTATGGCTACACCTTC,CASSQEGGWNRGAVGYGYTF
NA,TRBJ1-2,TRBV7-9,NA,TGTGCCAGCACCATAGGGCGGGATAGCTATGGCTACACCTTC,CASTIGRDSYGYTF
TRBD2,TRBJ2-7,TRBV18,NA,TGTGCCAGCTCACCACCGCGGACTAGCGGGTTTACCTACGAGCAGTACTTC,CASSPPRTSGFTYEQYF
TRBD2,TRBJ2-3,TRBV4-2,NA,TGTGCCAGCAGCCAAGAGGGGACTAGCGGGAACACAGATACGCAGTATTTT,CASSQEGTSGNTDTQYF
TRBD2,TRBJ2-1,TRBV6-6,few,TGTGCCAGCAGTTACCCCGCAGCGGGGGGGCCGGGTGAGCAGTTCTTC,CASSYPAAGGPGEQFF
NA,TRBJ2-7,TRBV6-5,NA,TGTGCCAACGGGGACACAGCCTACGAGCAGTACTTC,CANGDTAYEQYF
NA,TRBJ1-1,TRBV20-1,once,TGCAGTGCTAGTGGTGGGGCGCTGGGTAAAGCTGAAGCTTTCTTT,CSASGGALGKAEAFF
TRBD1,TRBJ1-6,TRBV5-1,NA,TGCGCCAGCAGCTTGGGAACTAACAGGGGGGGAAATAATTCACCCCTCCACTTT,CASSLGTNRGGNNSPLHF
TRBD1,TRBJ1-2,TRBV6-5,NA,TGTGCCAGCAGACCCGGACAGGGGGCTCGCGGCTACACCTTC,CASRPGQGARGYTF
TRBD1,TRBJ2-3,TRBV19,NA,TGTGCCATAAGGGGGCCAGGCACAGATACGCAGTATTTT,CAIRGPGTDTQYF
NA,TRBJ2-7,TRBV7-2,NA,TGTGCCAGCAGCTGGGGGCTGCCGAGGACCTACGAGCAGTACTTC,CASSWGLPRTYEQYF
TRBD1,TRBJ2-7,TRBV3-1/TRBV3-2,NA,TGTGCCAGCAGCCAGACAGGGCGGGAGCAGTACTTC,CASSQTGREQYF
NA,TRBJ1-5,TRBV3-1/TRBV3-2,NA,TGTGCCAGCAGCCAAGATACCGGAGAAAATCAGCCCCAGCATTTT,CASSQDTGENQPQHF
TRBD1,TRBJ1-2,TRBV4-1,NA,TGCGCCAGCAGCCAAGATCGAGGGACAGGCTATGGCTACACCTTC,CASSQDRGTGYGYTF
NA,TRBJ2-2,TRBV5-5,NA,TGTGCCAGCAGCTCTATCAGGGTCAACACCGGGGAGCTGTTTTTT,CASSSIRVNTGELFF
TRBD2,TRBJ2-3,TRBV5-5,once,TGTGCCAGCAGCCCCGTGAGCGGGGGGTCAGATACGCAGTATTTT,CASSPVSGGSDTQYF
TRBD2,TRBJ2-3,TRBV3-1/TRBV3-2,NA,TGTGCCAGCAGGAACTTAGCGGGGTGGAGCACAGATACGCAGTATTTT,CASRNLAGWSTDTQYF
TRBD1,TRBJ2-5,TRBV23-1,NA,TGCGCCAGCAGTCAACCTCCGGACAGGGGAGGGGAGGTGGCCCAGTACTTC,CASSQPPDRGGEVAQYF
TRBD1,TRBJ2-2,TRBV6-5,NA,TGTGCCAGCAGTCCCCAGGGGGCCACCGGGGAGCTGTTTTTT,CASSPQGATGELFF
NA,TRBJ2-6,TRBV3-1/TRBV3-2,NA,TGTGCCAGCAGCCAAGAGTGGTGGAGCTCTGGGGCCAACGTCCTGACTTTC,CASSQEWWSSGANVLTF